Below, 23 T cell receptor beta chains from the same sample are listed, as sequenced in a study of Graves' ophthalmopathy and Graves' hyperthyroidism. RNA transcripts were the source from which TCR beta CDR3 regions were amplified. Following a first-round RT-PCR that used HTBI primers, a second-round multiplex PCR was carried out. Each CDR3 protein is one row after TCRdb ran MiXCR on the multiplex PCR reads. Seen here are about 24,000 distinct CDR3 sequences, 45% to 60% observed once, and the top ten hold approximately 6.7%. Sequences were obtained from peripheral blood. These TCRs come from an adult woman with stable Graves' hyperthyroidism.

The chain employs TRBV20-1 and TRBJ2-7; D is possibly TRBD2 (5 bases). This CDR3 comprises 16 residues. Trimming pared 3 bases from V and 0 bases from J, leaving 18 bases between. Per the germline V gene, CDR1 is DFQATT and CDR2 is SNEGSKA (reference sequence). The CDR3 loop is CSASSADRLPSYEQYF. In nucleotides, the CDR3 is TGCAGTGCTAGCAGCGCGGATCGACTACCCTCCTACGAGCAGTACTTC.

The chain recombines TRBV20-1 with TRBJ2-3; the D gene is possibly TRBD1 (7 bases). The CDR3 length is 17 residues. The V end was cut by 3 bases, the J end by 1 base, with 20 bases between. Germline V CDR1 and CDR2: DFQATT, SNEGSKA (reference sequence). The CDR3 DNA reads as TGCAGTGCTAGCTCTGGGACTTCGAGGGGGCGCACAGATACGCAGTATTTT. Translated, it gives CSASSGTSRGRTDTQYF.

The table lists this clonotype with many counts. A clone one base away is much larger, so this may be a read error. The J gene is TRBJ2-1, the V gene TRBV28, with a weak D call TRBD1 (7 bases). V lost 4 bases, J lost 9 bases, and 16 bases lay in between. The CDR3 consists of 14 residues. Looked up from germline, CDR1 is MDHEN and CDR2 is SYDVKM. The CDR3 DNA reads TGTGCCAGCAGTTCGGAGGGACAGTTTTCTGAGCAGTTCTTC. Amino acids: CASSSEGQFSEQFF.

This clonotype counts as medium-sized. This sequence joins TRBV20-1 and TRBJ2-7; the D is unclear. The germline V gene encodes CDR1 DFQATT and CDR2 SNEGSKA (reference sequence). V was shortened by 1 base and J by 3 bases, with 16 bases between the two germline ends. CDR3 length: 15 residues. The CDR3 reads CSARVGRAWDYEQYF. CDR3 nucleotide sequence: TGCAGTGCTAGAGTCGGCCGGGCATGGGACTACGAGCAGTACTTC.

Regarding this clonotype: Sequence at one end of the junction differs from germline and may be a read error. The gene calls are TRBV6-5 and TRBJ2-7; 11 nucleotides align to TRBD2. Germline lookup yields CDR1 MNHEY and CDR2 SVGAGI. CDR3 length: 14 residues. Here the CDR3 DNA reads TGTGCCAGCAGGCTTACTAGCGGGAGTGGCGAGCTGTACTTC. It encodes CASRLTSGSGELYF.

The genes are TRBV6-4 and TRBJ2-3, with TRBD2 matching over 9 bases. The CDR3 has 15 amino acids. Per the germline V gene, CDR1 is MRHNA and CDR2 is SNTAGT. Losses at the gene ends were 3 bases for V and 11 bases for J; bases not matched to a gene: 12. The DNA for the CDR3 is TGTGCCAGCAGTGAAGGTAGCGGGGGCTCCAATGAGCAGTATTTT. Translating it yields CASSEGSGGSNEQYF.

In its sample, this clonotype is medium-sized. V and J are TRBV7-9 and TRBJ2-2, with D unresolved. The CDR3 is 12 residues long. Germline lookup yields CDR1 SEHNR and CDR2 FQNEAQ (reference sequence). V lost 2 bases and J 4 bases, leaving 2 bases between the germline ends. CDR3 bases: TGTGCCAGCAGCTTAAGCACCGGGGAGCTGTTTTTT. Translation gives CASSLSTGELFF.

V is TRBV2 and J is TRBJ2-3, with 14 nucleotides matching TRBD2. Trimming at V came to 6 bases and at J to 3 bases, leaving 8 bases not matched to a gene. The CDR3 has 17 residues. Germline CDR1 reads SNHLY; CDR2 reads FYNNEI. CDR3 amino acids: CASRGGLAGARTDTQYF. CDR3 coding DNA: TGTGCCAGCAGGGGGGGACTAGCGGGAGCGAGGACAGATACGCAGTATTTT.

A remark on this clonotype: The conserved final phenylalanine or tryptophan is absent from the CDR3, which likely points to a read error. V usage is TRBV7-9 and J usage is TRBJ2-7, with 7 bases aligning to TRBD1. This CDR3 region has 13 residues. Unmatched junction bases numbered 5, after V lost 5 bases and J lost 4 bases. Germline lookup yields CDR1 SEHNR and CDR2 FQNEAQ (reference sequence). This CDR3 reads CASSPGQSYEQYL. CDR3 in DNA: TGTGCCAGCAGCCCGGGACAGAGTTACGAGCAGTACCTC.

This clonotype was found many times. The rearrangement links TRBV28 to TRBJ2-7, with D maybe TRBD1 (5 bases). V was trimmed by 6 bases and J by 4 bases, leaving 13 bases between them. The CDR3 consists of 13 residues. CDR1 and CDR2 (germline): MDHEN, SYDVKM. Here the CDR3 DNA reads TGTGCCAGCAGGCGGACCGACAGATACGAGCAGTACTTC. This gives the protein CASRRTDRYEQYF.

A remark on this clonotype: A much larger clone lies one base from this, so it may be a read error. The rearrangement uses TRBV10-1 and TRBJ2-5, with a possible D match to TRBD2 (6 bases). Germline CDR1 is WNHNN and CDR2 is SYGVQD (reference sequence). The CDR3 runs 15 residues. The CDR3, as DNA: TGCGTCACCACGACTGGGATGATCCTATGGGAGGCCCAGTACTTC. Amino acids: CVTTTGMILWEAQYF.

This chain links TRBV20-1 with TRBJ1-2; D might be TRBD1 (5 bases). Between the trimmed V and J ends, which lost 6 bases and 0 bases, there was a span of 20 bases. CDR1 is DFQATT, CDR2 SNEGSKA, per germline (reference sequence). The CDR3 runs to 16 residues. CDR3 bases: TGCAGTGCCCTGGGGTCGGGGGGGTCGGCTAACTATGGCTACACCTTC. This encodes CSALGSGGSANYGYTF.

V usage is TRBV11-1 and J usage is TRBJ2-1; TRBD1 might be the D (6 bases). Trimming shortened V by 2 bases and J by 9 bases, and 14 bases separated the two germline ends. Germline V gives CDR1 SGHAT, CDR2 FQDESV (reference sequence). The CDR3 has 14 amino acids. CDR3 coding DNA: TGTGCCAGCAGCTTAAGGCCGACAGGTGTTGAGCAGTTCTTC. This gives the protein CASSLRPTGVEQFF.

The rearrangement joins TRBV20-1 to TRBJ1-2; TRBD1 might be the D (6 bases). Germline V gives CDR1 DFQATT, CDR2 SNEGSKA (reference sequence). Trimming stripped 0 bases from V and 4 bases from J, with 9 bases between. The CDR3 length is 13 residues. CDR3 loop: CSAREGGTYGYTF. The CDR3 region has the DNA TGCAGTGCTAGAGAAGGGGGGACCTATGGCTACACCTTC.

This clonotype was recorded once. A read error may produce the germline difference seen at one junction end. V usage is TRBV6-5 and J usage is TRBJ1-3; D call uncertain. The CDR3 consists of 15 residues. Germline assignment: CDR1 MNHEY and CDR2 SVGAGI. The CDR3 here is CASSYTLTLANTIYF. CDR3 in DNA: TGTGCCAGCAGTTACACTTTGACACTTGCAAACACCATATACTTT.

V and J are TRBV20-1 and TRBJ2-1; 12 bases agree with TRBD2. Per germline, CDR1 DFQATT and CDR2 SNEGSKA (reference sequence). This CDR3 has 14 amino acids. The CDR3 here is CSLLAGGSDNEQFF. CDR3 nucleotide sequence: TGCAGCCTGCTAGCGGGAGGGTCAGACAATGAGCAGTTCTTC.

The rearrangement uses TRBV29-1 and TRBJ1-1, with D possibly being TRBD1 (6 bases). Per the germline V gene, CDR1 is SQVTM and CDR2 is ANQGSEA. The CDR3 covers 12 residues. The germline V and J ends were trimmed by 7 bases and 4 bases, with 13 bases remaining between them. The CDR3 loop is CSGRRGSTEAFF. The CDR3 region has the DNA TGCAGCGGTAGGAGGGGGAGCACTGAAGCTTTCTTT.

This clonotype was picked up many times. A read error may account for a junction end that differs from germline. The chain is built from TRBV7-2 and TRBJ1-4, with no clear D. CDR1 is SGHTA, CDR2 FQGNSA, per germline. CDR3 size: 13 residues. The DNA for the CDR3 is TGTGCCAGCAGATTAGTAACTAATGAAAAACTGTTTTTT. This gives the protein CASRLVTNEKLFF.

The chain joins TRBV11-1 to TRBJ2-7, with TRBD2 identical over 13 bases. The CDR3 extends over 18 amino acids. Germline V gene data show CDR1 as SGHAT and CDR2 as FQDESV (reference sequence). J was trimmed by 2 bases and V by 4 bases; bases with no gene match: 11. The CDR3 here is CASSSPSLLAGGPYEQYF. Here the CDR3 DNA reads TGTGCCAGCAGCTCACCTAGCTTACTAGCGGGAGGGCCCTACGAGCAGTACTTC.

The chain carries TRBV10-2 and TRBJ2-5; either TRBD1 or TRBD2 may fit D (6 bases each). Germline CDR1 WSHSY, CDR2 SAAADI. The CDR3 sequence is 18 residues long. The V gene lost 8 bases and the J gene lost 0 bases, with 25 bases spanning the gap. The DNA of the CDR3 is TGCGCCAGCCCTGGTGCGGGGCTCGGGGGCCGTGACCAAGAGACCCAGTACTTC. Amino acid sequence: CASPGAGLGGRDQETQYF.

This clonotype was seen once. The chain joins TRBV2 to TRBJ2-5; D call uncertain. Germline V CDR1 and CDR2: SNHLY, FYNNEI. The length of the CDR3 is 11 residues. V lost 1 base to trimming and J lost 9 bases, with 6 bases between them. CDR3: CASSEVGSQYF. The DNA for the CDR3 is TGTGCCAGCAGTGAAGTGGGGTCCCAGTACTTC.

The genes are TRBV5-6 and TRBJ1-1; weak D call: TRBD1 (5 bases). The CDR3 contains 15 residues. The germline CDR1 and CDR2 sequences are SGHDT and YYEEEE. V dropped 0 bases and J dropped 1 base, with 10 bases sitting between them. The CDR3 region is CASSLGQGGNTEAFF. The CDR3 DNA sequence: TGTGCCAGCAGCTTGGGGCAGGGAGGGAACACTGAAGCTTTCTTT.

The chain couples TRBV11-2 to TRBJ2-5; 13 bases agree with TRBD2. V trimming: 2 bases; J trimming: 9 bases; junction bases outside the gene matches: 3. This CDR3 is 14 amino acids long. The germline V gene has CDR1 SGHAT and CDR2 FQNNGV. The CDR3 reads CASSLTGTSGAQYF. The CDR3, as DNA: TGTGCCAGCAGCTTAACCGGGACTAGCGGGGCCCAGTACTTC.